The 6 T cell receptor beta chains in this list originate from one sample, sequenced in a study of T cells in Graves' hyperthyroidism and ophthalmopathy. The CDR3 regions of TCR beta were amplified from RNA transcripts. During a first-round RT-PCR of the TCR CDR3, the HTBI primer set was used. MiXCR, applied by TCRdb to the multiplex PCR reads, yields one record per CDR3 protein. Among 550,000 to 800,000 distinct CDR3 sequences listed, roughly 15% were seen once. Sequencing used blood. The receptors were sampled from a man younger than 35 with Graves' hyperthyroidism.

This clonotype was picked up a small number of times. The rearrangement links TRBV30 to TRBJ2-7; D remains ambiguous. Germline V gene data show CDR1 as GTSNPN and CDR2 as SVGIG (reference sequence). Trimming stripped 3 bases from V and 1 base from J, with 7 bases between. The CDR3 sequence is 12 residues long. CDR3 nucleotides: TGTGCCTGGAGCAGCTCTTCCTACGAGCAGTACTTC. Translation gives CAWSSSSYEQYF.

The rearrangement uses TRBV9 and TRBJ2-3; D possibly corresponds to TRBD1 (7 bases). This CDR3 comprises 14 residues. V was trimmed by 0 bases and J by 9 bases, leaving 14 bases between them. Germline CDR1 SGDLS, CDR2 YYNGEE. The CDR3 DNA follows: TGTGCCAGCAGCGTAGCGGAGACAGGGAGGACGCAGTATTTT. Its protein is CASSVAETGRTQYF.

This chain joins TRBV6-2 or TRBV6-3 and TRBJ1-4; the D gene is possibly TRBD1 (6 bases). The CDR3 is 15 amino acids. Germline loops: CDR1 MNHEY, CDR2 SVGEGT. V was cut by 4 bases and J by 4 bases, with 13 bases left in between. CDR3 coding DNA: TGTGCCAGCAGTTTAGGACAGCCTCTTAATGAAAAACTGTTTTTT. This gives the protein CASSLGQPLNEKLFF.

The chain carries TRBV11-2 and TRBJ2-6, with D uncertain. Per the germline V gene, CDR1 is SGHAT and CDR2 is FQNNGV. The CDR3 contains 17 residues. V was trimmed by 1 base and J by 0 bases, leaving 10 bases between them. The CDR3 DNA reads TGTGCCAGCAGCTTAGGTATATATAGCTCTGGGGCCAACGTCCTGACTTTC. This codes for CASSLGIYSSGANVLTF.

The gene calls are TRBV20-1 and TRBJ2-1, with 10 bases identical to TRBD1. The CDR3 is made up of 15 amino acids. CDR1 is DFQATT and CDR2 is SNEGSKA in the germline V gene (reference sequence). Unmatched junction bases numbered 5, after V lost 0 bases and J lost 6 bases. CDR3 amino acids: CSAREGTGAINEQFF. CDR3 nucleotides: TGCAGTGCTAGAGAAGGGACAGGGGCGATCAATGAGCAGTTCTTC.

The chain couples TRBV2 to TRBJ1-1; 12 nucleotides agree with TRBD1. The junction had 3 bases not matched to a gene; V was cut back by 10 bases and J by 0 bases. The CDR3 covers 14 residues. Per germline, CDR1 SNHLY and CDR2 FYNNEI. CDR3 in DNA: TGTGCCACCGGGGACAGGGGGCTGAACACTGAAGCTTTCTTT. Translated: CATGDRGLNTEAFF.